This TCR beta chain appears in the sequencing data of a study of a mutant IDH1 vaccine in newly diagnosed glioma. Sequencing was performed with immunoSEQ multiplex PCR; in TCRdb, only in-frame clones are kept and a portion is missing. The data hold 20,000 to 30,000 clones, with around four fifths observed a single time. Time point noted: week 35, safety follow-up. All doses held 300 ug of mutant IDH1 20-mer peptide, with topical imiquimod. The CDR3 consists of 14 residues. Trimming pared 1 base from V and 0 bases from J, leaving 7 bases between. Germline-derived CDR1 and CDR2 are MRHNA and SNTAGT. About this clone itself: Its target is not known.

The gene calls are TRBV6-4 and TRBJ2-7; D unresolved. The sequenced sample was PBMCs, obtained from a glioma patient whose treatment included an IDH1 peptide vaccine. This receptor was obtained from a man aged 30-40 years with glioma. The CDR3 loop reads CASSDYPSSYEQYF. CDR3 coding DNA: TGTGCCAGCAGTGACTACCCCTCCTCCTACGAGCAGTACTTC.